This entry lists 21 T cell receptor beta chains sequenced from one sample in a study of molecular identifiers for immune sequencing clone quantification. TCRdb fed the PCR reads into MiXCR, producing one record per CDR3 protein. The repertoire includes 490,000 or so distinct CDR3 sequences, around 23% of them detected once, and 0.7% to 0.9% sits in the top ten. Specimen: naive CD8+ T cells from blood, with Jurkat cell RNA spiked in. Subset denoted: FACS-sorted CD8+CD4-CCR7+CD45RA+ naive T cells. These receptors were collected from a human donor in good health. Some libraries in this study had Jurkat cell RNA spiked in.

This clonotype came up a few times. The chain employs TRBV4-1 and TRBJ1-1; unclear D gene. This CDR3 has 13 residues. The V gene lost 1 base and the J gene lost 3 bases, with 6 bases spanning the gap. The V gene's germline CDR1 is MGHRA and CDR2 YSYEKL. CDR3 region: CASSQVGDTEAFF. The CDR3 coding sequence is TGCGCCAGCAGCCAAGTTGGGGACACTGAAGCTTTCTTT.

The chain's CDR3 is CASSLDREDGYTF. For the CDR3, the DNA is TGTGCCAGCAGCCTGGACAGGGAGGATGGCTACACCTTC. The chain joins TRBV3-1 to TRBJ1-2, with 8 bases matching TRBD1. From germline, CDR1 is LGHDT and CDR2 YNNKEL (reference sequence). V lost 4 bases, J lost 6 bases, and 4 bases stayed unmatched. The CDR3 spans 13 residues.

As to this clonotype: The CDR3 carries no conserved terminal phenylalanine or tryptophan, so it likely arises from a read error. CDR3 amino acids: CASSSSTDTQYL. In DNA, the CDR3 is TGTGCCAGCAGCTCGAGCACAGATACGCAGTATCTT. The V and J genes are TRBV13 and TRBJ2-3; D is uncertain. The V gene lost 4 bases and the J gene lost 0 bases, with 2 bases spanning the gap. The length of the CDR3 is 12 residues. The V gene's germline CDR1 is PRHDT and CDR2 FYEKMQ (reference sequence).

Details on this clonotype: At one end, the junction sequence differs from germline, possibly due to a read error. This rearrangement joins TRBV9 to TRBJ2-7, with D maybe TRBD2 (5 bases). Germline V lookup: CDR1 SGDLS, CDR2 YYNGEE. The CDR3 runs to 13 residues. CDR3: CASRSGSSYEPYF. As DNA, the CDR3 is TGTGCCAGCAGAAGTGGGAGCTCCTACGAGCCGTACTTC.

V usage is TRBV6-2 or TRBV6-3 and J usage is TRBJ1-1; D is unresolved. There are 13 residues in the CDR3. Germline V lookup: CDR1 MNHEY, CDR2 SVGEGT. The V end was cut by 3 bases, the J end by 5 bases, with 10 bases between. The CDR3 region has the DNA TGTGCCAGCAGTTATTTTAGTGAAACTGAAGCTTTCTTT. The encoded protein is CASSYFSETEAFF.

The chain links TRBV6-2 or TRBV6-3 to TRBJ2-3, with 7 bases lining up with TRBD2. Per the germline V gene, CDR1 is MNHEY and CDR2 is SVGEGT. The length of the CDR3 is 16 residues. J lost 3 bases, V lost 2 bases, and 8 bases had no gene match. CDR3 nucleotides: TGTGCCAGCAGTTACAGTTCAGCGGGATCGACAGATACGCAGTATTTT. This codes for CASSYSSAGSTDTQYF.

The chain is built from TRBV9 and TRBJ2-7, with 14 positions matching TRBD2. Germline lookup yields CDR1 SGDLS and CDR2 YYNGEE. With 3 bases clipped from V and 6 bases from J, the junction kept 8 bases outside the gene matches. This CDR3 comprises 16 residues. CDR3 DNA: TGTGCCAGCAGCGCCGGGACTAGCGGGAGAATGAGCGAGCAGTACTTC. As protein: CASSAGTSGRMSEQYF.

This chain uses TRBV27 with TRBJ2-3; tentatively, D is TRBD2 (6 bases). The CDR3 totals 17 residues. The germline gives CDR1 MNHEY, CDR2 SMNVEV (reference sequence). V lost 3 bases and J lost 7, with 23 bases in between. Here the CDR3 DNA reads TGTGCCAGCAGTTTCAGTAGGGGACTGGGAGGAGAGAATACGCAGTATTTT. Amino acids: CASSFSRGLGGENTQYF.

The rearrangement uses TRBV6-5 and TRBJ2-1; 7 nucleotides line up with TRBD2. J lost 10 bases, V lost 2 bases, and 5 bases had no gene match. CDR1 is MNHEY and CDR2 is SVGAGI in the germline V gene. This CDR3 is 13 amino acids long. CDR3 region: CASSYGRGWEQFF. The CDR3 DNA sequence: TGTGCCAGCAGTTACGGGAGGGGATGGGAGCAGTTCTTC.

Details on this clonotype: This may be a read error, as it is one base from a much larger clone. This sequence joins TRBV30 and TRBJ2-3, with D tentatively TRBD1 or TRBD2 (5 bases each). V was pared by 2 bases and J by 3 bases, with 15 bases between. CDR3 length: 15 residues. CDR1 and CDR2 (germline): GTSNPN, SVGIG (reference sequence). The CDR3 loop is CAWSPRDGVTDTQYF. The CDR3 nucleotides read TGTGCCTGGAGTCCCCGGGACGGGGTTACAGATACGCAGTATTTT.

This clonotype was counted a few times. A much larger clone differs from this one at a single base, so this may be a read error. The CDR3 carries no conserved terminal phenylalanine or tryptophan, so it likely arises from a read error. This rearrangement joins TRBV5-1 to TRBJ2-3; 7 positions match TRBD2. The CDR3 consists of 12 residues. Germline V gene sequence: CDR1 SGHRS, CDR2 YFSETQ. Trimming cost V 4 bases and J 6 bases; bases outside gene matches: 2. The CDR3: CASSRLADTQYL. CDR3 DNA: TGCGCCAGCAGCCGACTAGCTGATACGCAGTATCTT.

This clonotype turned up a few times. This chain joins TRBV11-2 and TRBJ2-3; D perhaps matches TRBD1 (7 bases). Germline CDR1 and CDR2: SGHAT and FQNNGV. The CDR3 is made up of 17 amino acids. The germline V and J ends were trimmed by 5 bases and 1 base, with 19 bases remaining between them. The CDR3 bases are TGTGCCAGCAGCGGACGCTCAGGGGGGACCCGCACAGATACGCAGTATTTT. Protein: CASSGRSGGTRTDTQYF.

As to this clonotype: A read error is possible here, since a much larger clone lies one base away. The chain uses TRBV20-1 and TRBJ2-5; D is undetermined. The germline V and J ends were trimmed by 3 bases and 7 bases, with 9 bases remaining between them. The CDR3 is 11 residues long. Per germline, CDR1 DFQATT and CDR2 SNEGSKA (reference sequence). The CDR3 nucleotides read TGCAGTGCTAGGTACCCGGGGACCCAGTACTTC. Its translation: CSARYPGTQYF.

This clonotype was counted a few times. The DNA of the CDR3 is TGTGCCAGCAGCCAAGACCTATCCGGGACTCCCCTCGAGCAGTACTTC. Encoded protein: CASSQDLSGTPLEQYF. V usage is TRBV3-1 and J usage is TRBJ2-7, with a tentative D call TRBD2 (6 bases). The CDR3 loop spans 16 amino acids. Germline V gene lookup returns CDR1 LGHDT and CDR2 YNNKEL (reference sequence). Between the trimmed V and J ends, which lost 0 bases and 6 bases, there was a span of 18 bases.

This clonotype has a handful of counts. The chain has TRBV12-3 or TRBV12-4 and TRBJ1-2; possible D gene TRBD1, 5 bases. Trimming removed 3 bases from V and 2 bases from J, with 10 bases in between. This CDR3 spans 14 amino acids. The CDR3 DNA follows: TGTGCCAGCAGTTTCGGGGGTAGGAACTATGGCTACACCTTC. Protein: CASSFGGRNYGYTF.

This clonotype came up many times. The V and J genes are TRBV6-5 and TRBJ1-1; TRBD1 is a possible D gene (5 bases). The CDR3 spans 15 residues. Deletions cut 0 bases from V and 5 bases from J, with 13 bases between. From germline, CDR1 is MNHEY and CDR2 SVGAGI. The CDR3 region is CASSYSGDGGTEAFF. CDR3 nucleotides: TGTGCCAGCAGTTACTCGGGGGACGGGGGAACTGAAGCTTTCTTT.

This clonotype appeared once. This may come from a read error, since a much larger clone is one base off. V and J are TRBV4-1 and TRBJ2-3; no definite D call. This CDR3 has 16 residues. The germline gives CDR1 MGHRA, CDR2 YSYEKL. The CDR3 loop is CASGQDFLEATDTQYF. Here the CDR3 DNA reads TGCGCCAGCGGCCAAGATTTCCTAGAGGCCACAGATACGCAGTATTTT.

This clonotype was observed many times. The V call is TRBV30, the J call TRBJ1-1, with no clear D. CDR1 and CDR2 (germline): GTSNPN, SVGIG (reference sequence). Trimming left V 2 bases short and J 3 bases short, with 10 bases between. The CDR3 loop spans 13 amino acids. The CDR3 is CAWSRLHDTEAFF. In nucleotides, the CDR3 is TGTGCCTGGAGTAGGCTCCATGACACTGAAGCTTTCTTT.

This clonotype appeared many times. The chain couples TRBV4-3 to TRBJ2-7; possible D gene TRBD2, 6 bases. CDR1 is LGHNA and CDR2 is YSLEER in the germline V gene. Trimming pared 1 base from V and 1 base from J, leaving 11 bases between. The length of the CDR3 is 15 residues. CDR3 nucleotide sequence: TGCGCCAGCAGCCAAGTACCGAGCGGGTCCTACGAGCAGTACTTC. This sequence encodes CASSQVPSGSYEQYF.

In its sample, this clonotype was seen many times. This chain uses TRBV9 with TRBJ2-3, with D possibly called TRBD1 or TRBD2 (6 bases each). Trimming removed 6 bases from V and 2 bases from J, with 19 bases in between. This CDR3 is built from 16 residues. Germline-derived CDR1 and CDR2 are SGDLS and YYNGEE. CDR3 loop: CASNKAEGGNTDTQYF. The CDR3 nucleotides read TGTGCCAGCAACAAAGCGGAGGGGGGTAACACAGATACGCAGTATTTT.

Remarks on this clonotype: A much larger clonotype is one base distant, so this may be a read error. CDR3 in amino acids: CASSLGNLQYF. CDR3 in DNA: TGTGCCAGCAGCTTAGGGAACCTCCAGTACTTC. This chain joins TRBV11-2 and TRBJ2-5, with D unclear. This CDR3 is 11 amino acids long. Looked up from germline, CDR1 is SGHAT and CDR2 is FQNNGV. V was cut by 1 base and J by 10 bases, with 7 bases left in between.